The clone carrying this T cell receptor beta chain was observed a few times. Via MiXCR, TCRdb re-called the 5' RACE reads, giving one row per CDR3 protein. The table includes tens of thousands of distinct CDR3 sequences, around a quarter detected once. V was pared by 1 base and J by 0 bases, with 7 bases between. Germline CDR1 and CDR2: LGHNA and YSLEER. The CDR3 covers 15 residues. This TCR came from a female donor with breast cancer. The rearrangement joins TRBV4-3 to TRBJ2-1; no reliable D call. Input material: tumor-infiltrating memory CD4+ T cells sorted from the breast tumor. Indicated subset: memory CD4+ T cells, CD4+CD45RO+CD25-. Here the CDR3 DNA reads TGCGCCAGCAGCCAAGGTACCACCTCCTACAATGAGCAGTTCTTC. Its translation: CASSQGTTSYNEQFF.